Here is one TCR beta chain with its context. As yet, its antigen is unknown. The data are from a study of cytomegalovirus exposure and HLA in healthy donors. Germline V CDR1 and CDR2: LNHDA, SQIVND (reference sequence). Between the trimmed V and J ends, which lost 5 bases and 2 bases, there was a span of 9 bases. The CDR3 sequence is 13 residues long. The PCR contained 60 Vbeta and 13 Jbeta primers. Profiling relied on immunoSEQ multiplex PCR, and the TCRdb table lists in-frame clones only, not all of them. Here the sample spans around 150,000 clones, 64% being singletons. Overall study findings and caveats: Later, TCR association rates were found to vary by HLA locus, highest for DRB1 and lowest for HLA-C.

Sequenced sample: PBMCs. The TCR originated in a woman younger than 45 in good health and CMV-seropositive. This chain links TRBV19 with TRBJ1-1, with D possibly being TRBD1 (6 bases). The CDR3 is CASSYRANTEAFF. CDR3 nucleotides: TGTGCCAGTAGTTACAGGGCCAACACTGAAGCTTTCTTT.